This TCR beta chain is from a study of T cells in Graves' hyperthyroidism and ophthalmopathy (dated by TCRdb to about 2019). Background for the entire study: Peripheral blood samples were taken at initial diagnosis, before any treatment was given. To identify TCR V-J signatures that set the groups apart, the researchers used a discovery cohort of about a hundred patients, made up of around 42 with Graves' ophthalmopathy and some 56 with stable Graves' hyperthyroidism. Prospective prediction of ophthalmopathy was tested in an independent validation cohort consisting of fewer than 20 hyperthyroidism patients and some 16 patients who later progressed to ophthalmopathy. The 100 discovery patients were divided at random into training and test sets in a 7:3 ratio. Thyroid tissue and blood T-cell repertoires from six or seven Graves' hyperthyroidism patients were also compared in the study. After sampling, hyperthyroidism patients received methimazole starting at 30 mg daily, and ophthalmopathy patients received high-dose intravenous methylprednisolone. The paper reports TCR Vbeta CDR3 sequencing of 130 to 150 peripheral blood samples: 43 ophthalmopathy, under 85 hyperthyroidism and roughly 17 progressor patients. Findings and caveats that apply to the study as a whole: In validation, the model predicted progression to ophthalmopathy with roughly 70% sensitivity and 72.22% specificity, a median of about 6 months before onset. Blood samples also contained most of the expanded thyroid clonotypes (frequency above 0.001), which suggests that blood repertoires may reflect thyroid immune responses. A model built on a 13 V-J signature distinguished ophthalmopathy from stable hyperthyroidism, reaching 85% to 90% sensitivity and under 84% specificity in cross-validation and 80%/75% in testing. No statistical method was used to fix the sample size in advance, and group allocation was not hidden from the investigators.

This clonotype was seen at least ten times. The antigen this receptor binds is unknown. Nothing much larger sits one base from this clone, and base qualities are not available. Ophthalmopathy patients had moderately to severely active disease, Clinical Activity Score of at least 3, NOSPECS grade of at least 4, and duration under 3 months. Exclusion was applied to patients with uncontrolled infections, other autoimmune diseases, pregnancy or lactation. Clinical symptoms, serum thyroxine and TRAb, thyroid ultrasound, and orbital computed tomography formed the basis for the diagnoses. PBMCs were separated from 10 ml of fresh peripheral blood using Ficoll-Paque density gradient centrifugation. Total RNA was extracted using Trizol reagent, and RNA quality was assessed on an Agilent 2100 Bioanalyzer. The TCR beta CDR3 regions were amplified from RNA transcripts. The TCR CDR3 was subjected to a first round of RT-PCR using the HTBI primer set and the Qiagen OneStep RT-PCR kit. Libraries were constructed in a second round of multiplex PCR, after which size selection and purification were carried out. The libraries were sequenced on an Illumina HiSeq2000 using paired-end 100 bp reads. The paper's processing steps were these. Raw data were processed with SOAPnuke, discarding reads with adapters, uncalled bases, mean Phred below 15, or no exact constant-primer or identifier match. High-quality paired reads were merged with COPE v1.2.5, and unique nucleotide sequences were defined as clonotypes. MiTCR v1.1 was used to align clonotypes to the IMGT TRBV, TRBD and TRBJ reference segments. Only V-J combinations with frequency above 0.0001, covering roughly 99% of repertoires, were analysed. A TCS score was defined as the ratio between F50 (clonal expansion) and ExV (chaos), using BLOSUM62-based TCRdist between CDR3 peptides within each V-J. Welch's t-statistics and random forest reduced several hundred V-J features to under 15, which were used in a naive Bayes classifier (R e1071). TCRdb passed the public sequencing reads through fastp at Q25 and MiXCR, retaining productive beta sequences. Rows matching on CDR3 protein sequence are summarized as one entry with the most common DNA and genes. TCRdb, not the authors, supplied the V and J calls. Present in this sample are 360,000 or so distinct CDR3 sequences, about 16% of which were seen just once. The ten largest account for about 20% of the sample.

The CDR3 measures 11 amino acids from cysteine to phenylalanine. The entry retains the CDR3 DNA only, 33 bases that are in frame from base 1. Via the germline V gene, CDR1 is SQVTM and CDR2 ANQGSEA. V is reduced by 4 bases and J by 10 bases, leaving a spacing of 13 bases between them. The TCR comes from a woman in her sixties or seventies with Graves' ophthalmopathy. The specimen sequenced was blood. The rearranged segments are TRBV29-1 and TRBJ1-2; a tentative D match to TRBD1 spans 6 bases. CDR3 loop: CSVVKQGIYTF. Read as DNA, the sequence is TGCAGCGTTGTAAAACAGGGCATCTACACCTTC.